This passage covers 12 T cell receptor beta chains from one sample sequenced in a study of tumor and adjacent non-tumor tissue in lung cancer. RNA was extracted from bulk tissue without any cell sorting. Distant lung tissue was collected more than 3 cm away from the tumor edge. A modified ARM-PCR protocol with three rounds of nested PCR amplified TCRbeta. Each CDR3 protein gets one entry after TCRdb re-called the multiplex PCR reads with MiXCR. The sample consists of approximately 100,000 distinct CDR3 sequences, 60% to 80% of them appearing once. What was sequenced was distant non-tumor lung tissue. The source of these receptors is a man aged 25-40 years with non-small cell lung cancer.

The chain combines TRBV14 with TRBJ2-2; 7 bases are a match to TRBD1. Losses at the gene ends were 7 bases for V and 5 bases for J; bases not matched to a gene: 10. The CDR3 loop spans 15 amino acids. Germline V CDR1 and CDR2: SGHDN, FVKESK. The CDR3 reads CASKYIGGRTGELFF. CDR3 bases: TGTGCCAGCAAATACATAGGGGGCCGGACCGGGGAGCTGTTTTTT.

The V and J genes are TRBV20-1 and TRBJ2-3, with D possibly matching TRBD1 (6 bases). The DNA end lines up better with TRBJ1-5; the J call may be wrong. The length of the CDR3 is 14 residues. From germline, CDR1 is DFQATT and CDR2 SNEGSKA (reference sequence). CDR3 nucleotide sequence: TGCAGCGTCGCCACTCCGGGGGGCACAGATACGCAGCATTTT. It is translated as CSVATPGGTDTQHF.

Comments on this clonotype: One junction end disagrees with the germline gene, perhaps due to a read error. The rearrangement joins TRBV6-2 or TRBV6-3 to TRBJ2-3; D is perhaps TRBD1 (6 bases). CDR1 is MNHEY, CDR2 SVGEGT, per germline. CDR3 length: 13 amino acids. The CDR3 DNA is TGTGCCAGTAGTTACTCAGGGGTCGATATGCAGTATTTT. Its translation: CASSYSGVDMQYF.

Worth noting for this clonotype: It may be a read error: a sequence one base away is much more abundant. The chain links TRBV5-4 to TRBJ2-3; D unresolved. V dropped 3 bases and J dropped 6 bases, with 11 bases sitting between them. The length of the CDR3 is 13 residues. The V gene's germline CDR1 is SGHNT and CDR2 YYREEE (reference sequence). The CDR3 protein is CASSSLIVDTQYF. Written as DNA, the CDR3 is TGTGCCAGCAGCTCTCTCATTGTGGATACGCAGTATTTT.

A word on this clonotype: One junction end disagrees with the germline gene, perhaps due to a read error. In DNA form, the CDR3 reads TGTGCCAGCAGTTTAACTAGCGGGACCTACAATGAGCAGTCCTTC. The encoded protein is CASSLTSGTYNEQSF. This sequence joins TRBV11-2 and TRBJ2-1, with 10 bases aligning to TRBD2. The CDR3 runs 15 residues. Germline V CDR1 and CDR2: SGHAT, FQNNGV.

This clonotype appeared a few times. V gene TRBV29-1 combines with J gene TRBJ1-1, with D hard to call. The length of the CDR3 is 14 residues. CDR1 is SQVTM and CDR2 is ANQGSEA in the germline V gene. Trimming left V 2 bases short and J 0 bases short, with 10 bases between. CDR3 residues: CSVEFGILNTEAFF. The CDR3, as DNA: TGCAGCGTTGAATTTGGAATTCTGAACACTGAAGCTTTCTTT.

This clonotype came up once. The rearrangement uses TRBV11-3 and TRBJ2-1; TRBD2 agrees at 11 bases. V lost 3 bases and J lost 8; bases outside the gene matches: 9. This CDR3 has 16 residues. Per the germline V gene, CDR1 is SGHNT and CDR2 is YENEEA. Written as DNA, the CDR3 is TGTGCCAGCAGCTTGCCTGTACTAGCGGGAGTATATGAGCAGTTCTTC. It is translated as CASSLPVLAGVYEQFF.

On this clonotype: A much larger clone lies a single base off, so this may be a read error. The CDR3 loop is CASSSGGEGEHYF. In DNA, the CDR3 is TGTGCCAGCAGCTCCGGTGGGGAGGGCGAGCACTACTTC. This rearrangement joins TRBV5-4 to TRBJ2-7; TRBD2 matches 7 bases. CDR3 length equals 13 residues. Germline assignment: CDR1 SGHNT and CDR2 YYREEE (reference sequence).

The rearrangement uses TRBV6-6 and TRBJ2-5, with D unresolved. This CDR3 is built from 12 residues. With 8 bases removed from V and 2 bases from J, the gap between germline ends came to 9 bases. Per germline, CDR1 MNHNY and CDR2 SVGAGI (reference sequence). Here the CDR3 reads CASQKYQETQYF. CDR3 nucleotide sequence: TGTGCCAGCCAAAAGTATCAAGAGACCCAGTACTTC.

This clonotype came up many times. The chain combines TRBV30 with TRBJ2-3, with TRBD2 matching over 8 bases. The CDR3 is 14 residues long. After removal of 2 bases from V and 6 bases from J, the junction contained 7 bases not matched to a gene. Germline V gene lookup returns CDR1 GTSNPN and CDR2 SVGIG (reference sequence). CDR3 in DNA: TGTGCCTGGAGTTCCCTAGCGGGTGTGGATACGCAGTATTTT. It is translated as CAWSSLAGVDTQYF.

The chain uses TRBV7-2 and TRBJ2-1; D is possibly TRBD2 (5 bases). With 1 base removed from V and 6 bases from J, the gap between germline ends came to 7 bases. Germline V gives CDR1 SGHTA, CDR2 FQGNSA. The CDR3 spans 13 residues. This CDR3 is CASSLEDSNEQFF. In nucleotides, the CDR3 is TGTGCCAGCAGCTTAGAGGACTCCAATGAGCAGTTCTTC. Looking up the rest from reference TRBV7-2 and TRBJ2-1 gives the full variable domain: GAGVSQSPSNKVTEKGKDVELRCDPISGHTALYWYRQSLGQGLEFLIYFQGNSAPDKSGLPSDRFSAERTGGSVSTLTIQRTQQEDSAVYLCASSLEDSNEQFFGPGTRLTVL.

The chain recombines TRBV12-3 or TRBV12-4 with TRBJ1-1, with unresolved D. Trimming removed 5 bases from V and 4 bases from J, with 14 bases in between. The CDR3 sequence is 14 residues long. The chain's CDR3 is CASSLGGGGTEAFF. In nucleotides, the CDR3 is TGTGCCAGCAGTCTAGGTGGAGGTGGCACTGAAGCTTTCTTT.